These 24 T cell receptor beta chains were all obtained from the same sample, sequenced in a study of blood T cells in healthy people across ages. A J-beta primer mix and a sample-barcoded 5' primer were used in a second PCR of roughly 6 to 11 cycles. TCRdb reprocessed the 5' RACE reads with MiXCR, giving one entry per CDR3 protein. In the table there are 800,000 to 950,000 distinct CDR3 sequences, almost 30% of which are singletons. These data also featured in a second study, about T cells of mothers and their children.

Sequencing input: blood. Every receptor here comes from a woman aged 40 to 50 in good health.

V usage is TRBV29-1 and J usage is TRBJ1-2; weak D call: TRBD1 (6 bases). Germline CDR1 is SQVTM and CDR2 is ANQGSEA. The germline V and J ends were trimmed by 4 bases and 3 bases, with 9 bases remaining between them. This CDR3 has 12 residues. The CDR3 is CSVGTVDYGYTF. CDR3 DNA: TGCAGCGTTGGGACAGTAGACTATGGCTACACCTTC.

In regard to this clonotype: Being one base from a much bigger clone, this may be a read error. The genes are TRBV12-3 or TRBV12-4 and TRBJ2-4; D remains unclear. The assigned J gene may be wrong: the sequence end matches TRBJ2-7 better. This CDR3 spans 13 amino acids. CDR3 amino acids: CVSSFGSTYEQYF. As DNA, the CDR3 is TGTGTCAGCAGTTTCGGCAGTACCTACGAGCAGTACTTC.

This chain uses TRBV30 with TRBJ2-5; the D gene is possibly TRBD1 (5 bases). Germline lookup yields CDR1 GTSNPN and CDR2 SVGIG (reference sequence). The CDR3 totals 14 residues. Between the trimmed V and J ends, which lost 0 bases and 1 base, there was a span of 9 bases. This CDR3 reads CAWSVKGAQETQYF. The CDR3 DNA reads as TGTGCCTGGAGTGTCAAAGGGGCCCAAGAGACCCAGTACTTC.

Turning to this clonotype: A read error may explain this, as a much larger clone is one base away. The chain uses TRBV29-1 and TRBJ2-4; 11 bases map to TRBD1. The germline CDR1 and CDR2 sequences are SQVTM and ANQGSEA. This CDR3 is 14 amino acids long. The V and J ends lost 2 bases and 13 bases, in that order; junction bases with no gene match: 10. CDR3 loop: CSVETGQGGNEQYF. The CDR3, as DNA: TGCAGCGTTGAAACGGGACAGGGGGGCAATGAGCAGTACTTC.

The V call is TRBV12-3 or TRBV12-4, the J call TRBJ1-1; a weak D match, TRBD1 (5 bases). CDR3 length equals 14 residues. Deletions cut 5 bases from V and 5 bases from J, with 15 bases between. CDR3 DNA: TGTGCCAGCAGTCGACAGTCAAGGACAACTGAAGCTTTCTTT. This translates into CASSRQSRTTEAFF.

There are many counts of this clonotype. DNA of the CDR3: TGTGCCAGCAGGCCCTCTGGGGCCAACGTCCTGACTTTC. Protein product: CASRPSGANVLTF. J is TRBJ2-6 and V is TRBV6-6; D remains unclear. The CDR3 has 13 residues. Germline values: CDR1 MNHNY, CDR2 SVGAGI (reference sequence). V lost 6 bases and J lost 0, with 3 bases in between.

With respect to this clonotype: A much larger clone sits a single nucleotide away, making a read error possible. V gene TRBV27 combines with J gene TRBJ2-1; 7 positions agree with TRBD1. Germline lookup yields CDR1 MNHEY and CDR2 SMNVEV (reference sequence). This CDR3 is 16 amino acids long. As DNA, the CDR3 is TGTGCCGGCAGTTTCGGCGGACAGGCGTTCTACAATGAGCAGTTCTTC. This gives the protein CAGSFGGQAFYNEQFF.

V gene TRBV5-1 combines with J gene TRBJ2-7; D ambiguous. V gave up 1 base and J gave up 0 bases, with 17 bases separating them. This CDR3 comprises 17 residues. Germline lookup yields CDR1 SGHRS and CDR2 YFSETQ. The CDR3 sequence is CASSLWRGTETSYEQYF. CDR3 DNA: TGCGCCAGCAGCTTGTGGCGAGGCACTGAAACCTCCTACGAGCAGTACTTC.

The genes are TRBV19 and TRBJ2-5, with 9 bases matching TRBD2. Trimming at V came to 4 bases and at J to 3 bases, leaving 0 bases not matched to a gene. Per the germline V gene, CDR1 is LNHDA and CDR2 is SQIVND (reference sequence). The CDR3 consists of 13 residues. CDR3 sequence: CASSTSGKETQYF. The CDR3 DNA follows: TGTGCCAGTAGTACTAGCGGGAAAGAGACCCAGTACTTC.

The chain joins TRBV7-9 to TRBJ1-6; D remains unclear. Germline V gives CDR1 SEHNR, CDR2 FQNEAQ (reference sequence). The CDR3 has 13 amino acids. Trimming cost V 2 bases and J 13 bases, with 12 bases left between them. In nucleotides, the CDR3 is TGTGCCAGCAGCTTAAGTCTCCAGAACCCCCTCCACTTT. Its protein is CASSLSLQNPLHF.

This clonotype occurred a few times. V is TRBV6-4 and J is TRBJ1-1; D not resolved. V was pared by 3 bases and J by 4 bases, with 12 bases between. The CDR3 totals 14 residues. The germline CDR1 and CDR2 sequences are MRHNA and SNTAGT. In nucleotides, the CDR3 is TGTGCCAGCAGTGAACACCCGAGTTCCACTGAAGCTTTCTTT. Protein product: CASSEHPSSTEAFF.

This clonotype was seen at least ten times. The chain links TRBV29-1 to TRBJ1-2; unclear D gene. The germline V gene encodes CDR1 SQVTM and CDR2 ANQGSEA. This CDR3 has 11 residues. The germline V and J ends were trimmed by 4 bases and 4 bases, with 7 bases remaining between them. This CDR3 is CSVAQLYGYTF. The CDR3 bases are TGCAGCGTTGCACAGCTCTATGGCTACACCTTC.

Many counts were recorded for this clonotype. V and J are TRBV29-1 and TRBJ2-4, with D possibly being TRBD1 or TRBD2 (5 bases each). The V gene lost 6 bases and the J gene lost 5 bases, with 14 bases spanning the gap. Germline V gene data show CDR1 as SQVTM and CDR2 as ANQGSEA. This CDR3 region has 13 residues. CDR3 in DNA: TGCAGCGTCACCACCGGGACCCAAAACATTCAGTACTTC. Translation gives CSVTTGTQNIQYF.

This clonotype has a count of ten or more. The chain employs TRBV5-4 and TRBJ2-5; tentative D call: TRBD2 (6 bases). CDR1 SGHNT and CDR2 YYREEE come from the germline V gene (reference sequence). Trimming took off 4 bases at V and 2 bases at J, with 18 bases between the two ends. There are 16 residues in the CDR3. The CDR3, as DNA: TGTGCCAGCAGCGGGGGGACCCCATCCCTTCAAGAGACCCAGTACTTC. Encoded protein: CASSGGTPSLQETQYF.

Turning to this clonotype: A single base separates this from a much larger clone, so it may be a read error. The CDR3 here is CASFTGRDEQFF. CDR3 DNA: TGTGCCAGCTTCACAGGGCGGGATGAGCAGTTCTTC. The rearrangement joins TRBV2 to TRBJ2-1; possible D gene TRBD1, 6 bases. The CDR3 sequence is 12 residues long. V was pared by 8 bases and J by 8 bases, with 13 bases between. CDR1 SNHLY and CDR2 FYNNEI come from the germline V gene.

This clonotype was seen at least ten times. This chain uses TRBV29-1 with TRBJ1-2, with TRBD1 matching 7 bases. The CDR3 is made up of 14 amino acids. The junction had 8 bases not matched to a gene; V was cut back by 2 bases and J by 5 bases. Germline CDR1 reads SQVTM; CDR2 reads ANQGSEA. The CDR3 loop reads CSVESAGGIYGYTF. The CDR3 bases are TGCAGCGTTGAATCGGCAGGGGGTATTTATGGCTACACCTTC. The whole variable domain, filled in from reference TRBV29-1 and TRBJ1-2, reads SAVISQKPSRDICQRGTSLTIQCQVDSQVTMMFWYRQQPGQSLTLIATANQGSEATYESGFVIDKFPISRPNLTFSTLTVSNMSPEDSSIYLCSVESAGGIYGYTFGSGTRLTVV.

This clonotype was counted many times. The rearrangement uses TRBV12-5 and TRBJ2-7, with a possible D match to TRBD2 (6 bases). CDR3 length: 13 amino acids. Trimming left V 4 bases short and J 2 bases short, with 9 bases between. Germline V gene data show CDR1 as LGHNT and CDR2 as FRNRAP. In DNA, the CDR3 is TGTGCTAGTGGTTGGAGGGTCCCCTACGAGCAGTACTTC. The encoded protein is CASGWRVPYEQYF. The full variable domain, completed using reference TRBV12-5 and TRBJ2-7, is DARVTQTPRHKVTEMGQEVTMRCQPILGHNTVFWYRQTMMQGLELLAYFRNRAPLDDSGMPKDRFSAEMPDATLATLKIQPSEPRDSAVYFCASGWRVPYEQYFGPGTRLTVT.

As regards this clonotype: One base away lies a much larger clone, so this may be a sequencing read error. V and J are TRBV29-1 and TRBJ2-1, with 8 bases identical to TRBD2. There are 14 residues in the CDR3. Germline V gene data show CDR1 as SQVTM and CDR2 as ANQGSEA. V was pared by 8 bases and J by 4 bases, with 10 bases of the junction left unmatched. CDR3 nucleotides: TGCAGCTCTACCAGATTAGCGGGGTACAATGAGCAGTTCTTC. Translating gives CSSTRLAGYNEQFF.

The sample holds many counts of this clonotype. The chain is built from TRBV28 and TRBJ2-7, with D perhaps matching TRBD1 (6 bases). The length of the CDR3 is 14 residues. The V and J ends lost 4 bases and 0 bases respectively, with 10 bases between them. Germline assignment: CDR1 MDHEN and CDR2 SYDVKM. The CDR3 region is CASSSPGDSYEQYF. DNA of the CDR3: TGTGCCAGCAGTTCGCCAGGGGACTCCTACGAGCAGTACTTC.

This clonotype was detected only once. A read error may account for a junction end that differs from germline. The chain couples TRBV3-1 to TRBJ2-1; D is ambiguous. This CDR3 contains 12 residues. Germline CDR1 and CDR2: LGHDT and YNNKEL (reference sequence). The CDR3 protein is CASSQGYSEQVF. The CDR3 DNA is TGTGCCAGCAGCCAGGGGTACAGTGAGCAGGTCTTC.

This clonotype was observed many times. The chain joins TRBV5-6 to TRBJ2-5; possibly TRBD2 for D (6 bases). The V gene lost 4 bases and the J gene lost 5 bases, with 21 bases spanning the gap. The CDR3 consists of 16 residues. The germline V gene has CDR1 SGHDT and CDR2 YYEEEE. The CDR3 is CASSRGGVASLETQYF. CDR3 DNA: TGTGCCAGCAGCCGGGGCGGGGTAGCCAGCTTGGAGACCCAGTACTTC.

This clonotype was seen at least ten times. This sequence joins TRBV28 and TRBJ2-7; perhaps D is TRBD1 or TRBD2 (5 bases each). Germline lookup yields CDR1 MDHEN and CDR2 SYDVKM. V shed 1 base and J shed 4 bases, with 23 bases lying between them. The CDR3 loop spans 18 amino acids. The CDR3 sequence: CASSLLGVGHRRDYEQYF. The DNA for the CDR3 is TGTGCCAGCAGTTTATTGGGGGTGGGCCATCGCAGGGATTACGAGCAGTACTTC. The entire variable domain, with the rest obtained from reference TRBV28 and TRBJ2-7, is as follows: DVKVTQSSRYLVKRTGEKVFLECVQDMDHENMFWYRQDPGLGLRLIYFSYDVKMKEKGDIPEGYSVSREKKERFSLILESASTNQTSMYLCASSLLGVGHRRDYEQYFGPGTRLTVT.

This clonotype appeared a few times. A read error may be the cause here, since a much bigger clone is one base away. The gene calls are TRBV29-1 and TRBJ2-1, with D hard to call. TRBJ2-7 explains the end of the DNA better; the J call may be wrong. CDR1 and CDR2 (germline): SQVTM, ANQGSEA. This CDR3 is built from 13 residues. CDR3 sequence: CSARWEQYNEQYF. The CDR3 region has the DNA TGCAGCGCCCGATGGGAACAGTACAATGAGCAGTACTTC.

V is TRBV5-1 and J is TRBJ1-1; 8 bases are shared with TRBD1. The CDR3 is 16 residues long. The V gene end was trimmed by 4 bases and the J gene end by 2 bases; junction bases not matched to a gene: 10. Germline-derived CDR1 and CDR2 are SGHRS and YFSETQ. The chain's CDR3 is CASSLRTGKINTEAFF. For the CDR3, the DNA is TGCGCCAGCAGCCTGAGGACAGGGAAGATAAACACTGAAGCTTTCTTT.